This paragraph reports one T cell receptor (beta chain). Its antigen remains unidentified. In each PCR, synthetic TCR analog templates were spiked in. Sequencing used immunoSEQ multiplex PCR; TCRdb keeps in-frame clones, though not all of them. The table lists 35,000 to 50,000 clones, about four fifths of them singletons. CDR3 size: 15 residues. V dropped 5 bases and J dropped 4; count of bases not matched to a gene: 5. The germline gives CDR1 SEHNR, CDR2 FQNEAQ (reference sequence). These data come from a study of PD-L1 blockade in urothelial cancer. Study information: Bladder-origin urothelial cancer in males covered about 85% of the 29 patients. Study-wide results and caveats: Larger 3-week expansion of tumor-associated blood clones was seen in durable-benefit patients.

V and J are TRBV7-9 and TRBJ2-3; TRBD2 matches at 11 bases. The sequences come from PBMCs, collected around atezolizumab (anti-PD-L1) treatment. The clonotype comes from a man between 70 and 80 years old with urothelial cancer. The CDR3 region has the DNA TGTGCCAGCAGCGAGCCGGGACTAGCGGCAGATACGCAGTATTTT. Its protein product is CASSEPGLAADTQYF.